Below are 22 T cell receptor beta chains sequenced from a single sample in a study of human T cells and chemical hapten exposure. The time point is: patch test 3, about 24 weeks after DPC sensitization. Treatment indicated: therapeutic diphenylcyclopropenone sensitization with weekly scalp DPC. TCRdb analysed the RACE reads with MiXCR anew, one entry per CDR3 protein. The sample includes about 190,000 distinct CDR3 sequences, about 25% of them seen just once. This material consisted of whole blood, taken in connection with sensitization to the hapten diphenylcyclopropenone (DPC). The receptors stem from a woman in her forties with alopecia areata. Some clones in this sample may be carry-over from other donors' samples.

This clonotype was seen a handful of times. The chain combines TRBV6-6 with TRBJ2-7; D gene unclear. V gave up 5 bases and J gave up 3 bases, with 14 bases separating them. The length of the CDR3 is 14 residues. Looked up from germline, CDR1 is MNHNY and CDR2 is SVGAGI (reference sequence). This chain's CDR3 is CASSRQGYGYEQYF. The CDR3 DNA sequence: TGTGCCAGCAGTCGACAAGGTTACGGCTACGAGCAGTACTTC.

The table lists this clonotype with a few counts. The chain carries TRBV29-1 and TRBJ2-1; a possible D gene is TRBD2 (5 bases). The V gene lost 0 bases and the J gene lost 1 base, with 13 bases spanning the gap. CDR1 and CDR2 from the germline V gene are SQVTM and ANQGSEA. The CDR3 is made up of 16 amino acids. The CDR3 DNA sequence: TGCAGCGTTGAAGATCTGACGGGAACTTCCTACAATGAGCAGTTCTTC. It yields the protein CSVEDLTGTSYNEQFF.

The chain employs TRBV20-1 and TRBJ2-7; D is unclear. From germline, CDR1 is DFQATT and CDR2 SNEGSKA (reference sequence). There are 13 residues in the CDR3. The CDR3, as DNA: TGCAACCCACACCTCGACGATTCCTACGAGCAGTACTTC. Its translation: CNPHLDDSYEQYF.

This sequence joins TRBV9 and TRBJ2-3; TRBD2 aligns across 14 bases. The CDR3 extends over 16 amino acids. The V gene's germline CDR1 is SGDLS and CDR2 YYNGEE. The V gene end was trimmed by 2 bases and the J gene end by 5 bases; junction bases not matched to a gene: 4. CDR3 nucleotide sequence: TGTGCCAGCAGCGTGACTAGCGGGAGGGCCTTAGATACGCAGTATTTT. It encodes CASSVTSGRALDTQYF.

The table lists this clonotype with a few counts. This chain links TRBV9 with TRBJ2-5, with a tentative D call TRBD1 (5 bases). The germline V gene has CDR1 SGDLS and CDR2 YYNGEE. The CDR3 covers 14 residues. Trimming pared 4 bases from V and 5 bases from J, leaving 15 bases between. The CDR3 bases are TGTGCCAGCAGCCCAAGGCAGGCAGGGGAGACCCAGTACTTC. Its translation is CASSPRQAGETQYF. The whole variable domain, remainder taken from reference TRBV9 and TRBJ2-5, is DSGVTQTPKHLITATGQRVTLRCSPRSGDLSVYWYQQSLDQGLQFLIQYYNGEERAKGNILERFSAQQFPDLHSELNLSSLELGDSALYFCASSPRQAGETQYFGPGTRLLVL.

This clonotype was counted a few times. CDR3 coding DNA: TGTGCCACCAGCAGAGGGACAGGGGAAGGTACGCAGTATTTT. Protein sequence: CATSRGTGEGTQYF. This sequence joins TRBV15 and TRBJ2-3; TRBD1 agrees at 9 bases. With V trimmed by 1 base and J by 8 bases, 4 bases remained unmatched. The germline V gene has CDR1 LNHNV and CDR2 YYDKDF (reference sequence). The CDR3 is 14 residues long.

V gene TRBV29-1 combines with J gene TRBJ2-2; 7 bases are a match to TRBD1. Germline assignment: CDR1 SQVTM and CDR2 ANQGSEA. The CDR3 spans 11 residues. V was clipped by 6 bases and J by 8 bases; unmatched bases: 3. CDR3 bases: TGCAGCGTACAGGGGTCGGGGGAGCTGTTTTTT. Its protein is CSVQGSGELFF.

In nucleotides, the CDR3 is TGTGCCAGTCAGACCCGGGACAGCGAAGCTTTCTTT. It encodes CASQTRDSEAFF. The V gene is TRBV7-9, the J gene TRBJ1-1; 7 bases map to TRBD1. This CDR3 has 12 amino acids. Germline loops: CDR1 SEHNR, CDR2 FQNEAQ (reference sequence). V lost 9 bases, J lost 8 bases, and 9 bases stayed unmatched.

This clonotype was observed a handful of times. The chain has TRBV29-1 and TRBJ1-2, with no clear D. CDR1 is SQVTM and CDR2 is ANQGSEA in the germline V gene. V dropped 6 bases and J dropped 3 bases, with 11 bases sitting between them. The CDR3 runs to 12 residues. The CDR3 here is CSVYTGYYGYTF. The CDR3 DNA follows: TGCAGCGTCTACACGGGGTACTATGGCTACACCTTC.

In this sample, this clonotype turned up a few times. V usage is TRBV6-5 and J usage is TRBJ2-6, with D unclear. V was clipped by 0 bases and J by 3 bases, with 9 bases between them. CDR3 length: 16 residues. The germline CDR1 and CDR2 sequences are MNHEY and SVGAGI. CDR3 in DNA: TGTGCCAGCAGTTACTCGGCAGGTTATGGGGCCAACGTCCTGACTTTC. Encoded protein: CASSYSAGYGANVLTF.

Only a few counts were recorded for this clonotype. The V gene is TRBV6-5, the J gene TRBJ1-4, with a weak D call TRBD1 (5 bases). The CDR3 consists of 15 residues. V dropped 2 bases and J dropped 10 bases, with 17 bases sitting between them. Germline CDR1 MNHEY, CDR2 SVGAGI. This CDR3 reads CASSYTPGRGGKLFF. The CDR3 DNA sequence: TGTGCCAGCAGTTACACCCCGGGGAGGGGCGGAAAACTGTTTTTT.

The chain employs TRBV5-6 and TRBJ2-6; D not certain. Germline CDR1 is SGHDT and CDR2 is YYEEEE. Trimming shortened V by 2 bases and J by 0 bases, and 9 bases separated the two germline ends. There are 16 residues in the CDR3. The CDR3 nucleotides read TGTGCCAGCAGCTTAATCCCCCGCTCTGGGGCCAACGTCCTGACTTTC. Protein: CASSLIPRSGANVLTF.

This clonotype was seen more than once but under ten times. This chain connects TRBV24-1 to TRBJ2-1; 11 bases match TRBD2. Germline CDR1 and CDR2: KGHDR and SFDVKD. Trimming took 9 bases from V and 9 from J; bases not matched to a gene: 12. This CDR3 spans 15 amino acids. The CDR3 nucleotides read TGTGCCACCGCTAGGGAGGGCCTAGCGGGAGGTGAGCAGTTCTTC. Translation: CATAREGLAGGEQFF.

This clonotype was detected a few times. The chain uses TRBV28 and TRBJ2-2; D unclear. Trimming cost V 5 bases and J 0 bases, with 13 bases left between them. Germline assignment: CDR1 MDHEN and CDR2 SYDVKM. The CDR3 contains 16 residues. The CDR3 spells CASSGSTASNTGELFF. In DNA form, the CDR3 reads TGTGCCAGCAGTGGTTCTACGGCCTCGAACACCGGGGAGCTGTTTTTT.

In nucleotides, the CDR3 is TGTGCCAGCAGCTTAAGTATCGGGGAGCTGTTTTTT. This gives the protein CASSLSIGELFF. The rearrangement joins TRBV11-2 to TRBJ2-2; D gene uncertain. This CDR3 has 12 amino acids. Germline V lookup: CDR1 SGHAT, CDR2 FQNNGV. The V end lost 2 bases, the J end lost 7 bases, and 5 bases lay between the germline ends.

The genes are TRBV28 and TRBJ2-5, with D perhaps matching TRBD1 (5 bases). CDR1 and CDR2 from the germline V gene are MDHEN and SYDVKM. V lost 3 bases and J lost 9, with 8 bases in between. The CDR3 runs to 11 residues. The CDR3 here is CASSFRAAQYF. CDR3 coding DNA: TGTGCCAGCAGTTTCAGGGCGGCCCAGTACTTC.

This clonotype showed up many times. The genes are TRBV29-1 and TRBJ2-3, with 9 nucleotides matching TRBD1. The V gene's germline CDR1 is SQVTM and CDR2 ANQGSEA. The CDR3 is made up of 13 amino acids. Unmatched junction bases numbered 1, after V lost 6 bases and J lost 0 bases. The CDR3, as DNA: TGCAGCGTAGGACAGGGGAGCACAGATACGCAGTATTTT. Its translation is CSVGQGSTDTQYF.

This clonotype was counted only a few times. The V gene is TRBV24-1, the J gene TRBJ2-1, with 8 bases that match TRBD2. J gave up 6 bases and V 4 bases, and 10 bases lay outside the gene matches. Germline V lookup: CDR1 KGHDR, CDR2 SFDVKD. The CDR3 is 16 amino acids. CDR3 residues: CATSDQPGLAGNEQFF. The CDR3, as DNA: TGTGCCACCAGTGACCAGCCCGGGCTAGCGGGCAATGAGCAGTTCTTC.

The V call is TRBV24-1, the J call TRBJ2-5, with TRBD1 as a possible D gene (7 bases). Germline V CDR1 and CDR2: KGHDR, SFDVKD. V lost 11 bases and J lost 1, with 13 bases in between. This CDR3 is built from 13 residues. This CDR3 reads CAISQGGQETQYF. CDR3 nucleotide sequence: TGTGCCATTTCTCAGGGGGGCCAAGAGACCCAGTACTTC.

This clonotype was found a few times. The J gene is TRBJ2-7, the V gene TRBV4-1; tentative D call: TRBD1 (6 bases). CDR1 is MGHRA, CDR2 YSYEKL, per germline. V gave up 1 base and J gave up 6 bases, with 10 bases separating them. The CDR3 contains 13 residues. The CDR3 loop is CASSQVRGPEQYF. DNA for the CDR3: TGCGCCAGCAGCCAAGTCAGGGGACCCGAGCAGTACTTC.

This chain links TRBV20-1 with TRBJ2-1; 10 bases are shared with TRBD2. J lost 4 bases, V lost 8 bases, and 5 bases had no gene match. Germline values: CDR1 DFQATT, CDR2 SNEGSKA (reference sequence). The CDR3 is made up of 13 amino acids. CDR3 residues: CSSGTSAYNEQFF. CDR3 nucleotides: TGCAGTTCCGGGACTAGCGCTTACAATGAGCAGTTCTTC.

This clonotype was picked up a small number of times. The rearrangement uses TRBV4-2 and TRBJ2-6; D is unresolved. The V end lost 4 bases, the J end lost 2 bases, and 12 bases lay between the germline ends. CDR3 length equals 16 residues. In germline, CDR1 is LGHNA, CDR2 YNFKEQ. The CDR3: CASSPLWQAGANVLTF. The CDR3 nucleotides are TGTGCCAGCAGCCCCCTTTGGCAGGCTGGGGCCAACGTCCTGACTTTC.